The 29 T cell receptor beta chains reported below all come from one sample, sequenced in a study of beta chain features in type 1 diabetes. Every isolated RNA sample was fully reverse transcribed, so sequencing captured expressed TCRB transcripts. Clones were read by immunoSEQ multiplex PCR, and TCRdb kept only the in-frame ones, dropping some. Here the sample spans 200,000 to 250,000 clones, 11% being singletons. Sequencing was done on a sample of central memory CD4+ T cells from blood. These receptors all come from a man younger than 35 in good health.

CDR3 sequence (DNA): TGTGCCAGCTCACCTTCGAAGGGATTCGCCTACGAGCAGTACTTC. Translated: CASSPSKGFAYEQYF. The V gene is TRBV18, the J gene TRBJ2-7; D remains ambiguous. The ends were cut back, 3 bases at V and 2 bases at J, with 14 bases in the middle. The CDR3 is 15 residues long. Germline-derived CDR1 and CDR2 are KGHSH and LQKENI.

This clone was counted between two and nine times. The CDR3 nucleotides are TGTGCCAGCAGCCAATGGGGTCTCCGAGGCTACACCTTC. It specifies CASSQWGLRGYTF. This chain connects TRBV14 to TRBJ1-2; D is unclear. Trimming shortened V by 2 bases and J by 8 bases, and 12 bases separated the two germline ends. Germline values: CDR1 SGHDN, CDR2 FVKESK. There are 13 residues in the CDR3.

The chain couples TRBV4-1 to TRBJ2-1; maybe TRBD2 (6 bases). The CDR3 spans 16 residues. The germline gives CDR1 MGHRA, CDR2 YSYEKL. V shed 6 bases and J shed 4 bases, with 19 bases lying between them. CDR3 in amino acids: CASSRHWASAYNEQFF. CDR3 nucleotide sequence: TGCGCCAGCAGTCGTCATTGGGCTAGCGCGTACAATGAGCAGTTCTTC.

J is TRBJ1-5 and V is TRBV28; 9 bases agree with TRBD1. V was pared by 8 bases and J by 2 bases, with 4 bases of the junction left unmatched. The V gene's germline CDR1 is MDHEN and CDR2 SYDVKM. This CDR3 has 14 residues. The CDR3 reads CASSDRGGNQPQHF. CDR3 DNA: TGTGCCAGCTCGGACAGGGGTGGCAATCAGCCCCAGCATTTT.

The gene calls are TRBV7-6 and TRBJ2-3; 9 nucleotides match TRBD1. The CDR3 is 15 amino acids. The V segment lost 5 bases and the J segment 5 bases; nucleotides outside the gene matches: 8. CDR1 and CDR2 (germline): SGHVS, FNYEAQ. CDR3 loop: CASSPAGQGQDTQYF. The CDR3 region has the DNA TGTGCCAGCAGCCCCGCGGGACAGGGTCAAGATACGCAGTATTTT.

CDR3 sequence: CASRSGQGYGTQYF. In DNA form, the CDR3 reads TGTGCCAGCAGATCCGGACAGGGGTACGGGACCCAGTACTTC. The chain has TRBV7-3 and TRBJ2-5; 9 nucleotides align to TRBD1. The V segment lost 6 bases and the J segment 7 bases; nucleotides outside the gene matches: 9. There are 14 residues in the CDR3. Germline CDR1 is SGHTA and CDR2 is FQGTGA.

This clone was found a few times. The rearrangement joins TRBV20-1 to TRBJ1-1; D call uncertain. Germline V gives CDR1 DFQATT, CDR2 SNEGSKA (reference sequence). Trimming took off 0 bases at V and 11 bases at J, with 10 bases between the two ends. The CDR3 spans 11 residues. For the CDR3, the DNA is TGCAGTGCTAGAGATTTGAAATCCGCTTTCTTT. Translation gives CSARDLKSAFF.

This chain connects TRBV14 to TRBJ2-1, with TRBD2 identical over 8 bases. Germline V gives CDR1 SGHDN, CDR2 FVKESK. Losses at the gene ends were 6 bases for V and 0 bases for J; bases not matched to a gene: 7. CDR3 length: 16 residues. In DNA form, the CDR3 reads TGTGCCAGCAGTCTCATAGCGGGATACTCCTACAATGAGCAGTTCTTC. Residues: CASSLIAGYSYNEQFF. The complete variable domain, with remaining parts taken from reference TRBV14 and TRBJ2-1, reads EAGVTQFPSHSVIEKGQTVTLRCDPISGHDNLYWYRRVMGKEIKFLLHFVKESKQDESGMPNNRFLAERTGGTYSTLKVQPAELEDSGVYFCASSLIAGYSYNEQFFGPGTRLTVL.

This chain links TRBV6-1 with TRBJ2-7, with 10 bases matching TRBD2. Unmatched junction bases numbered 9, after V lost 4 bases and J lost 3 bases. This CDR3 is 16 amino acids long. The V gene's germline CDR1 is MNHNS and CDR2 SASEGT. The CDR3 here is CASSVPRAGGYYEQYF. Here the CDR3 DNA reads TGTGCCAGCAGTGTCCCGCGAGCGGGAGGGTACTACGAGCAGTACTTC.

The CDR3 bases are TGTGCCAGCTCACCACCAAGAAGACTAGCGGGGAGCACAGATACGCAGTATTTT. Encoded protein: CASSPPRRLAGSTDTQYF. V usage is TRBV18 and J usage is TRBJ2-3, with 11 bases fitting TRBD2. The CDR3 sequence is 18 residues long. The V gene end was trimmed by 0 bases and the J gene end by 0 bases; junction bases not matched to a gene: 5. Per germline, CDR1 KGHSH and CDR2 LQKENI.

This clone was seen a few times. V is TRBV7-9 and J is TRBJ2-5; TRBD2 matches 9 bases. Trimming at V came to 2 bases and at J to 5 bases, leaving 3 bases not matched to a gene. The CDR3 has 14 residues. CDR1 is SEHNR, CDR2 FQNEAQ, per germline (reference sequence). The CDR3 DNA is TGTGCCAGCAGCTTAATAACTAGCGGGGAGACCCAGTACTTC. Translation: CASSLITSGETQYF.

Only a few counts were recorded for this clone. Other DNA sequences in the same sample also yield this CDR3. The V gene is TRBV30, the J gene TRBJ1-5; unclear D gene. The CDR3 is 13 residues long. CDR1 GTSNPN and CDR2 SVGIG come from the germline V gene (reference sequence). The V and J ends lost 2 bases and 1 base respectively, with 6 bases between them. The CDR3 loop reads CAWSPGSNQPQHF. CDR3 bases: TGTGCCTGGAGTCCCGGGAGCAATCAGCCCCAGCATTTT.

This clone turned up a few times. The V gene is TRBV5-6, the J gene TRBJ2-3; D is possibly TRBD1 (6 bases). The CDR3 is 14 residues long. V dropped 4 bases and J dropped 4 bases, with 13 bases sitting between them. CDR1 and CDR2 (germline): SGHDT, YYEEEE. This chain's CDR3 is CASSQGILADTQYF. CDR3 nucleotides: TGTGCCAGCAGCCAGGGGATTCTGGCAGATACGCAGTATTTT.

The genes are TRBV7-2 and TRBJ2-7; TRBD1 matches 9 bases. The V segment lost 3 bases and the J segment 10 bases; nucleotides outside the gene matches: 13. The germline V gene encodes CDR1 SGHTA and CDR2 FQGNSA. The CDR3 covers 15 residues. The CDR3 protein is CASSLDRGPPTKQYF. Here the CDR3 DNA reads TGTGCCAGCAGCTTGGACAGGGGCCCCCCTACGAAACAGTACTTC.

In its sample, this clone was seen a few times. The CDR3 loop is CASSGQGGFTNTEAFF. CDR3 bases: TGTGCCAGCAGTGGGCAGGGAGGGTTTACGAACACTGAAGCTTTCTTT. V is TRBV2 and J is TRBJ1-1; a possible D gene is TRBD1 (5 bases). CDR3 length equals 16 residues. Germline CDR1 and CDR2: SNHLY and FYNNEI. The V end lost 4 bases, the J end lost 1 base, and 16 bases lay between the germline ends.

This clone was detected many times. The chain employs TRBV30 and TRBJ2-3; perhaps D is TRBD1 or TRBD2 (5 bases each). V lost 3 bases to trimming and J lost 8 bases, with 15 bases between them. Per the germline V gene, CDR1 is GTSNPN and CDR2 is SVGIG (reference sequence). This CDR3 region has 13 residues. The CDR3 loop is CAWSARGSGTQYF. The CDR3 DNA is TGTGCCTGGAGCGCCCGGGGCAGTGGTACGCAGTATTTT.

The V gene is TRBV29-1, the J gene TRBJ2-5; TRBD1 is a possible D gene (6 bases). The J call is uncertain, as TRBJ2-7 better fits the DNA end. The CDR3 length is 14 residues. The germline V gene has CDR1 SQVTM and CDR2 ANQGSEA. CDR3 in amino acids: CSVKQGVLSYEQYF. CDR3 nucleotide sequence: TGCAGCGTAAAACAGGGCGTCCTATCCTACGAGCAGTACTTC.

This clone showed up just a few times. The rearrangement uses TRBV5-1 and TRBJ2-3, with TRBD2 matching 8 bases. The CDR3 contains 16 residues. After removal of 0 bases from V and 2 bases from J, the junction contained 5 bases not matched to a gene. Germline CDR1 reads SGHRS; CDR2 reads YFSETQ. In DNA, the CDR3 is TGCGCCAGCAGCTTGGGGGTAGCGGGACCCACAGATACGCAGTATTTT. Translated, it gives CASSLGVAGPTDTQYF.

J is TRBJ2-3 and V is TRBV30, with TRBD2 identical over 8 bases. V lost 1 base to trimming and J lost 1 base; unmatched junction nucleotides: 1. Germline V gene lookup returns CDR1 GTSNPN and CDR2 SVGIG (reference sequence). This CDR3 is built from 14 residues. For the CDR3, the DNA is TGTGCCTGGAGTGAAGCGGGAGGCACAGATACGCAGTATTTT. Amino acids: CAWSEAGGTDTQYF.

The rearrangement links TRBV11-2 to TRBJ2-7; 15 nucleotides line up with TRBD2. Looked up from germline, CDR1 is SGHAT and CDR2 is FQNNGV. V lost 5 bases and J lost 1; bases outside the gene matches: 3. The CDR3 is made up of 16 amino acids. CDR3 in amino acids: CASSRTSGRGSYEQYF. The CDR3 nucleotides read TGTGCCAGCAGCCGGACTAGCGGGAGGGGTTCCTACGAGCAGTACTTC.

This rearrangement joins TRBV28 to TRBJ2-5; no clear D gene. There are 13 residues in the CDR3. V was trimmed by 1 base and J by 5 bases, leaving 8 bases between them. Germline CDR1 is MDHEN and CDR2 is SYDVKM. CDR3 coding DNA: TGTGCCAGCAGTTTATCGACCTCGGAGACCCAGTACTTC. It specifies CASSLSTSETQYF.

This clone was recorded a few times. The genes are TRBV19 and TRBJ2-3; D remains ambiguous. Deletions cut 5 bases from V and 0 bases from J, with 12 bases between. The CDR3 has 15 amino acids. Germline assignment: CDR1 LNHDA and CDR2 SQIVND (reference sequence). CDR3 sequence (DNA): TGTGCCAGTAGTTTTGGCAGTTCTAGCACAGATACGCAGTATTTT. This codes for CASSFGSSSTDTQYF. The variable domain in full, completed from reference TRBV19 and TRBJ2-3, reads DGGITQSPKYLFRKEGQNVTLSCEQNLNHDAMYWYRQDPGQGLRLIYYSQIVNDFQKGDIAEGYSVSREKKESFPLTVTSAQKNPTAFYLCASSFGSSSTDTQYFGPGTRLTVL.

The chain recombines TRBV5-4 with TRBJ2-5; 9 nucleotides align to TRBD2. The CDR3 has 15 residues. Looked up from germline, CDR1 is SGHNT and CDR2 is YYREEE (reference sequence). V dropped 5 bases and J dropped 2; count of bases not matched to a gene: 7. CDR3 bases: TGTGCCAGCAGGTCCACCCTAGCGGGACAAGAGACCCAGTACTTC. Translating gives CASRSTLAGQETQYF.

This clone was counted at least ten times. The gene calls are TRBV27 and TRBJ2-5, with 10 positions matching TRBD2. Per the germline V gene, CDR1 is MNHEY and CDR2 is SMNVEV (reference sequence). With 3 bases clipped from V and 6 bases from J, the junction kept 7 bases outside the gene matches. CDR3 size: 15 residues. The DNA for the CDR3 is TGTGCCAGCAGTTTTAGCCTAGCGGGAGACAAGACCCAGTACTTC. Amino acids: CASSFSLAGDKTQYF.

This rearrangement joins TRBV30 to TRBJ2-5; the match to TRBD2 covers 10 bases. After removal of 1 base from V and 5 bases from J, the junction contained 7 bases not matched to a gene. Per the germline V gene, CDR1 is GTSNPN and CDR2 is SVGIG (reference sequence). This CDR3 has 15 amino acids. The CDR3 here is CAWSALAGLWETQYF. In DNA, the CDR3 is TGTGCCTGGAGTGCACTAGCGGGATTATGGGAGACCCAGTACTTC.

The table lists this clone with a few counts. This chain joins TRBV4-1 and TRBJ2-7; TRBD1 agrees at 7 bases. This CDR3 is 17 amino acids long. The germline CDR1 and CDR2 sequences are MGHRA and YSYEKL. The V segment lost 4 bases and the J segment 1 base; nucleotides outside the gene matches: 13. The DNA of the CDR3 is TGCGCCAGCAGCCCCTTGCCAGGACAGGCGAGATCCTACGAGCAGTACTTC. This codes for CASSPLPGQARSYEQYF.

The rearrangement uses TRBV4-3 and TRBJ1-2; D perhaps matches TRBD1 (5 bases). Germline V gene sequence: CDR1 LGHNA, CDR2 YSLEER. This CDR3 spans 14 amino acids. V lost 4 bases and J 1 base, leaving 10 bases between the germline ends. The CDR3 loop is CASSPGQGNYGYTF. The CDR3 DNA follows: TGCGCCAGCAGCCCAGGTCAGGGTAACTATGGCTACACCTTC.

This chain uses TRBV2 with TRBJ2-5; D is uncertain. V lost 4 bases, J lost 2 bases, and 5 bases lay in between. The length of the CDR3 is 12 residues. Germline CDR1 reads SNHLY; CDR2 reads FYNNEI. CDR3 bases: TGTGCCAGCAGTGGAGTTCAAGAGACCCAGTACTTC. Translating it yields CASSGVQETQYF.

This clone came up a few times. The chain employs TRBV6-5 and TRBJ2-3, with TRBD1 matching 7 bases. Losses at the gene ends were 6 bases for V and 4 bases for J; bases not matched to a gene: 7. This CDR3 comprises 14 residues. Germline CDR1 reads MNHEY; CDR2 reads SVGAGI. The CDR3 sequence: CASSQRQGADTQYF. CDR3 nucleotides: TGTGCCAGCAGCCAAAGACAGGGCGCAGATACGCAGTATTTT.